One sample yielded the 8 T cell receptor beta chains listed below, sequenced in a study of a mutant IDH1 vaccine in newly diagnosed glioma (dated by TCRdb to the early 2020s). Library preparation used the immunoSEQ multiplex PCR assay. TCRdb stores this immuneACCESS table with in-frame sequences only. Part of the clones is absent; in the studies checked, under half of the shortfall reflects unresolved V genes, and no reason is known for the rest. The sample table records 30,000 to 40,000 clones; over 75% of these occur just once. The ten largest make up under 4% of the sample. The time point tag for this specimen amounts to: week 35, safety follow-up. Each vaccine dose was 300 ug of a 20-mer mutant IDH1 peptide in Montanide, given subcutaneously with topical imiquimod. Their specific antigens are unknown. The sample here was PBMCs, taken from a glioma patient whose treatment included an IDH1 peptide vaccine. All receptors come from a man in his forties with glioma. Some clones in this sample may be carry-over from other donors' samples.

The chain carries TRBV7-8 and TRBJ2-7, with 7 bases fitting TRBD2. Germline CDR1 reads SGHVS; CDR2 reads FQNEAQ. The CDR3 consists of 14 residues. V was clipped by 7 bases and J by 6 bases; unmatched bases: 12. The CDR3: CASNIRGGVGEQYF. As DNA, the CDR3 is TGTGCCAGCAACATTCGTGGGGGGGTCGGCGAGCAGTACTTC. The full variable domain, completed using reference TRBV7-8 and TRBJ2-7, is GAGVSQSPRYKVAKRGQDVALRCDPISGHVSLFWYQQALGQGPEFLTYFQNEAQLDKSGLPSDRFFAERPEGSVSTLKIQRTQQEDSAVYLCASNIRGGVGEQYFGPGTRLTVT.

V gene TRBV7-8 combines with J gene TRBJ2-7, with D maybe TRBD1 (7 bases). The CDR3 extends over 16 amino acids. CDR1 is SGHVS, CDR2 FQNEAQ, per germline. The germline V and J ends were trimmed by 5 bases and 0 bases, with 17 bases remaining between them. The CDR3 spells CASSNNAGQSSYEQYF. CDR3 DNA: TGTGCCAGCAGCAACAACGCGGGACAGAGCTCCTACGAGCAGTACTTC.

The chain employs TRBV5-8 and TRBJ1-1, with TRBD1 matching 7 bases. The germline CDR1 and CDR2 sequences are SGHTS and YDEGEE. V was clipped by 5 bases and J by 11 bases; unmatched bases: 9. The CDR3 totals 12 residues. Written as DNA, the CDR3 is TGTGCCAGCAGAGCCAGGGGGGGGACGGCTTTCTTT. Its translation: CASRARGGTAFF.

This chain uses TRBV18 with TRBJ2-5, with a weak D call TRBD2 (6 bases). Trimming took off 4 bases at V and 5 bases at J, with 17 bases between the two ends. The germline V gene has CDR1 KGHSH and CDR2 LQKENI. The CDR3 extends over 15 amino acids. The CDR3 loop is CASSHSRGLGETQYF. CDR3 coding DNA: TGTGCCAGCTCACATAGCCGGGGACTGGGGGAGACCCAGTACTTC.

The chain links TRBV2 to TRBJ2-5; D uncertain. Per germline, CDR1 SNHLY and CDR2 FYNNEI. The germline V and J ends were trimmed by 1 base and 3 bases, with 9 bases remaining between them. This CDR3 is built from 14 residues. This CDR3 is CASSEGVGKETQYF. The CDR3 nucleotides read TGTGCCAGCAGTGAAGGTGTCGGAAAAGAGACCCAGTACTTC.

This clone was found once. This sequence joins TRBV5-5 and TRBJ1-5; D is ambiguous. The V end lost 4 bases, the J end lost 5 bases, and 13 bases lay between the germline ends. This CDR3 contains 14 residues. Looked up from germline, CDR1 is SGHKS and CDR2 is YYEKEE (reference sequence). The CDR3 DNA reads TGTGCCAGCAGCCTGGGTGAGCCCTATCAGCCCCAGCATTTT. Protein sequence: CASSLGEPYQPQHF.

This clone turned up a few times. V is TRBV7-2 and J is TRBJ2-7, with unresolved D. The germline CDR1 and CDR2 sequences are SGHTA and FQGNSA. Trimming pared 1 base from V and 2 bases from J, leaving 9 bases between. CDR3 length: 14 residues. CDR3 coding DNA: TGTGCCAGCAGCTTAGGGGGTTCTGCCTACGAGCAGTACTTC. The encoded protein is CASSLGGSAYEQYF.

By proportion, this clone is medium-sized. The CDR3 bases are TGCAGCGTCGGCGTTACAGACAGGGGGCTTAAGGCCGAAGCTTTCTTT. Its translation: CSVGVTDRGLKAEAFF. This chain connects TRBV29-1 to TRBJ1-1; 10 positions agree with TRBD1. CDR3 length equals 16 residues. Germline V gene data show CDR1 as SQVTM and CDR2 as ANQGSEA. Trimming at V came to 6 bases and at J to 8 bases, leaving 18 bases not matched to a gene.